This T cell receptor (beta chain) was profiled in a study of identical twins (dated by TCRdb to about 2016). At the level of the whole study: To test whether fetal clonotypes persist, the study used deep sequencing on TCR alpha and beta repertoires from monozygotic twins, unrelated adults of various ages, and cord blood. To rule out contamination, replicate twin experiments were performed at different times with different library preparation protocols. General study outcomes and caveats: Conclusions relied on cross-sectional statistical analysis, since the same donors could not be followed over many years. A weaker excess of twin sharing was found in beta out-of-frame sequences because the signal-to-noise ratio was lowered by fewer shared sequences. Abundant cord blood beta clonotypes had fewer insertions, young adult naive repertoires showed a similar but weaker trend, and memory repertoires showed no such trend. Compared with coincidental sharing between unrelated individuals, out-of-frame TCR alpha sequences shared between twins showed an excess of sequences with low generation probability. Invariant T cells such as MAIT and iNKT could partly confound zero-insertion analyses, although diverse VJ usage argued against such confounding for most clonotypes. In monozygotic twins, recombination models systematically underestimated out-of-frame TCR alpha sharing, but the models matched the sharing seen between unrelated individuals.

Spanning cysteine to phenylalanine, the CDR3 consists of 13 amino acids. The only DNA kept is the CDR3, 39 bases in frame from the first base. The germline V and J ends show losses of 8 bases and 4 bases respectively, and no gene match explains 7 bases of the junction. The germline V gene yields MDHEN for CDR1 and SYDVKM for CDR2. The method was 5' RACE. The reads were generated on an Illumina HiSeq 2000. A universal primer binding site was added through template switching, and the final cDNA carried a unique molecular identifier so that TCR cDNA molecules could be counted accurately. Specific primers in the conserved constant-segment region were used to synthesize first-strand cDNA for TCR alpha and beta chains. To control for contamination, every cDNA library carried two barcodes: a SMART-Mk sample barcode plus Illumina barcodes. TruSeq adapter sequences and Illumina sample barcodes were added in two successive PCR steps. The TCR alpha and beta cDNA libraries were sequenced on the Illumina HiSeq platform using custom primers. In the authors' own workflow: MiGEC was used to process raw reads and extract unique molecular identifiers, and MiXCR was used to find CDR3 positions. For each individual, recombination models were inferred using an EM algorithm with the repgenHMM and IGoR tools. The tcR package in R was used for shared clonotype analysis, with sharing normalized by the product of cloneset sizes. To study raw recombination free of thymic and clonal selection effects, out-of-frame nonproductive sequences were analyzed. The raw public data were reprocessed by TCRdb itself: fastp quality trimming at Q25, MiXCR clonotype calling, in-frame beta chains only. Each CDR3 protein gets just one entry, which takes the most common genes and DNA from the rows behind it. In this record, the V and J calls reflect TCRdb's handling and not the investigators' own analysis. This sample comprises about 250,000 distinct CDR3 sequences, approximately 8.3% of them detected only once. Approximately 3% of the sample is taken by the ten largest.

Only healthy Caucasian donors were included. Three pairs of female monozygotic twins, all aged about 18 to 30 years, were included in the twin cohort. CD4+ and CD8+ T cell populations were isolated with positive isolation kits from Invitrogen. Only a few counts were recorded for this clonotype. Its antigen is unknown. No much larger clone exists at a distance of one base, and base qualities are not known. These data also featured in a second study, about yellow fever vaccine responses in identical twins. The second source states: The T cell response to vaccination in identical twins was reported by the authors to appear partly convergent and partly personalized. The study precisely tracked vaccine-responding T cell clones in identical twins.

The receptor was isolated from a young woman in good health. The source material was CD8+ T cells sorted from blood. Recombination connected TRBV28 to TRBJ2-7, with 8 central nucleotides matching TRBD2. CDR3 region: CASVSGTDYEQYF. The DNA is TGTGCCAGCGTTAGCGGGACTGATTACGAGCAGTACTTC.